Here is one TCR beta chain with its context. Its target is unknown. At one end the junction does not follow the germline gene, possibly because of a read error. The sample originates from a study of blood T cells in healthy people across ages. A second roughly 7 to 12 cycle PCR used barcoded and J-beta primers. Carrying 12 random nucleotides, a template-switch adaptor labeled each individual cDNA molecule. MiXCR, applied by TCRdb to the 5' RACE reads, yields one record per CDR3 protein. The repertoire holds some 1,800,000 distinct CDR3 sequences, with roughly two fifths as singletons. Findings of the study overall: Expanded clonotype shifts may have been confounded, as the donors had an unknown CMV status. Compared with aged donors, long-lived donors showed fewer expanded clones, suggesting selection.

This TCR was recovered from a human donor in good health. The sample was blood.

The CDR3 sequence: CASSLEGWGEEIQYF. The CDR3 DNA follows: TGCGCCAGCAGCTTGGAAGGGTGGGGGGAAGAGATCCAGTACTTC. This rearrangement joins TRBV5-1 to TRBJ2-5; D perhaps matches TRBD2 (6 bases). Germline assignment: CDR1 SGHRS and CDR2 YFSETQ. The CDR3 totals 15 residues.